The 31 T cell receptor beta chains below were found in one sample sequenced in a study of beta chain features in type 1 diabetes. Sequencing targeted expressed TCRB transcripts, as all isolated RNA had been reverse transcribed. The protocol was immunoSEQ multiplex PCR, while the TCRdb copy is restricted to in-frame clones and leaves out a portion. The sample holds over 350,000 clones, roughly 16% seen once. Sample: naive CD4+ T cells from blood. These receptors were collected from a woman between 18 and 29 years old in good health.

This clone was observed a few times. The chain couples TRBV28 to TRBJ2-3, with D perhaps TRBD1 (6 bases). The germline V and J ends were trimmed by 3 bases and 0 bases, with 16 bases remaining between them. Germline V gives CDR1 MDHEN, CDR2 SYDVKM. The CDR3 runs 17 residues. The CDR3 DNA is TGTGCCAGCAGTTTTGCCGCGAAGGACAGTAGCACAGATACGCAGTATTTT. This translates into CASSFAAKDSSTDTQYF.

This clone was counted only a few times. The chain couples TRBV28 to TRBJ2-1, with TRBD1 matching 8 bases. V was clipped by 4 bases and J by 4 bases; unmatched bases: 6. The CDR3 is 15 residues long. In germline, CDR1 is MDHEN, CDR2 SYDVKM. CDR3 coding DNA: TGTGCCAGCAGTTCCCCGGGACAGGAATACAATGAGCAGTTCTTC. Translation gives CASSSPGQEYNEQFF.

Only a few counts were recorded for this clone. J is TRBJ1-2 and V is TRBV15; D perhaps matches TRBD1 (5 bases). The V end lost 4 bases, the J end lost 8 bases, and 26 bases lay between the germline ends. Germline CDR1 reads LNHNV; CDR2 reads YYDKDF (reference sequence). The CDR3 has 17 amino acids. The CDR3 loop is CATSTTGTGALGRGYTF. In DNA, the CDR3 is TGTGCCACCAGCACCACGGGAACAGGCGCCTTAGGGAGGGGCTACACCTTC.

The sample holds a few counts of this clone. This sequence joins TRBV27 and TRBJ1-1; weak D call: TRBD1 (5 bases). The V and J ends lost 6 bases and 0 bases respectively, with 11 bases between them. Germline V CDR1 and CDR2: MNHEY, SMNVEV (reference sequence). The CDR3 totals 14 residues. This CDR3 is CASRGWGVNTEAFF. The CDR3 nucleotides read TGTGCCAGCAGGGGGTGGGGGGTGAACACTGAAGCTTTCTTT.

The chain uses TRBV29-1 and TRBJ1-5, with TRBD1 matching 8 bases. Trimming removed 6 bases from V and 9 bases from J; junction bases left unmatched: 7. CDR1 and CDR2 (germline): SQVTM, ANQGSEA. The CDR3 runs 12 residues. CDR3 nucleotides: TGCAGCGTCGGGACAGGATGGGGGCCCCAGCATTTT. The encoded protein is CSVGTGWGPQHF.

Remarks on this clone: The sample has other DNA sequences that encode this CDR3 too. The rearrangement links TRBV5-1 to TRBJ1-2; maybe TRBD1 (6 bases). CDR1 and CDR2 (germline): SGHRS, YFSETQ. The V end was cut by 3 bases, the J end by 3 bases, with 9 bases between. This CDR3 spans 13 amino acids. The CDR3 loop reads CASSWGQDYGYTF. DNA for the CDR3: TGCGCCAGCAGCTGGGGGCAGGACTATGGCTACACCTTC.

This clone was seen a few times. This chain joins TRBV30 and TRBJ1-4; the D is unclear. The CDR3 consists of 14 residues. V lost 4 bases, J lost 9 bases, and 18 bases lay in between. From germline, CDR1 is GTSNPN and CDR2 SVGIG (reference sequence). CDR3 in amino acids: CAWTPPAGTQKLFF. In DNA, the CDR3 is TGTGCCTGGACCCCCCCGGCAGGTACACAAAAACTGTTTTTT.

Turning to this clone: This CDR3 is also generated by other DNA sequences in the sample. The rearrangement uses TRBV7-9 and TRBJ1-1; 7 nucleotides match TRBD1. Looked up from germline, CDR1 is SEHNR and CDR2 is FQNEAQ (reference sequence). This CDR3 has 14 residues. The trim removed 2 bases at V and 1 base at J, leaving 1 base unmatched. Here the CDR3 DNA reads TGTGCCAGCAGCTTAACAGGGGAGAACACTGAAGCTTTCTTT. Its protein is CASSLTGENTEAFF.

V and J are TRBV28 and TRBJ2-3, with D possibly matching TRBD2 (5 bases). This CDR3 is 16 amino acids long. Trimming left V 1 base short and J 4 bases short, with 15 bases between. Germline V gene lookup returns CDR1 MDHEN and CDR2 SYDVKM. CDR3 region: CASSLFGMPLSDTQYF. The CDR3 nucleotides are TGTGCCAGCAGTTTATTCGGGATGCCTCTCTCAGATACGCAGTATTTT.

This clone has just a few counts. The gene calls are TRBV20-1 and TRBJ2-1, with TRBD1 identical over 8 bases. Looked up from germline, CDR1 is DFQATT and CDR2 is SNEGSKA (reference sequence). The CDR3 spans 9 residues. As DNA, the CDR3 is TGCAGCAACGGACAGGGAAAGTTCTTC. Translation gives CSNGQGKFF.

The V gene is TRBV5-8, the J gene TRBJ1-1; unclear D gene. Germline V gene sequence: CDR1 SGHTS, CDR2 YDEGEE. This CDR3 is built from 15 residues. V was clipped by 1 base and J by 0 bases, with 10 bases between them. DNA of the CDR3: TGTGCCAGCAGCTTGCGAGGGCAAATGAACACTGAAGCTTTCTTT. Its protein is CASSLRGQMNTEAFF.

Points on this clone: The same CDR3 also results from other DNA sequences found in this sample. The chain couples TRBV18 to TRBJ2-3, with 8 nucleotides matching TRBD2. This CDR3 is built from 16 residues. Unmatched junction bases numbered 3, after V lost 1 base and J lost 0 bases. Germline-derived CDR1 and CDR2 are KGHSH and LQKENI. The CDR3 is CASSPRASGSTDTQYF. The CDR3 DNA follows: TGTGCCAGCTCACCACGGGCTAGCGGGAGCACAGATACGCAGTATTTT.

This clone was detected only a few times. This chain joins TRBV7-3 and TRBJ2-7; TRBD2 matches 14 bases. This CDR3 is 17 amino acids long. Per the germline V gene, CDR1 is SGHTA and CDR2 is FQGTGA. V was clipped by 5 bases and J by 3 bases; unmatched bases: 9. CDR3: CASSPGTSGRGGYEQYF. DNA of the CDR3: TGTGCCAGCAGCCCCGGGACTAGCGGGAGAGGGGGCTACGAGCAGTACTTC.

This clone turned up a few times. This chain joins TRBV2 and TRBJ1-2; 7 bases agree with TRBD1. The germline V gene has CDR1 SNHLY and CDR2 FYNNEI. Losses at the gene ends were 6 bases for V and 8 bases for J; bases not matched to a gene: 15. The CDR3 consists of 15 residues. The CDR3 region is CASRTETGSLTGYTF. The CDR3 bases are TGTGCCAGCAGGACGGAGACAGGGAGCCTGACAGGCTACACCTTC.

The table lists this clone with a few counts. This sequence joins TRBV19 and TRBJ1-1; TRBD1 is a possible D gene (5 bases). Germline V CDR1 and CDR2: LNHDA, SQIVND (reference sequence). Trimming shortened V by 6 bases and J by 0 bases, and 14 bases separated the two germline ends. The CDR3 runs to 15 residues. DNA of the CDR3: TGTGCCAGTAGACCACAGGTTCTGCTGAACACTGAAGCTTTCTTT. Amino acids: CASRPQVLLNTEAFF.

This clone was picked up a small number of times. The genes are TRBV9 and TRBJ2-7; D is uncertain. The CDR3 loop spans 14 amino acids. The V gene's germline CDR1 is SGDLS and CDR2 YYNGEE. V lost 1 base, J lost 7 bases, and 15 bases lay in between. The CDR3 protein is CASSVFPQLSEQYF. Written as DNA, the CDR3 is TGTGCCAGCAGCGTATTCCCCCAGTTGTCGGAGCAGTACTTC.

This clone came up a few times. The rearrangement joins TRBV5-6 to TRBJ2-6; weak D call: TRBD1 (6 bases). Germline V lookup: CDR1 SGHDT, CDR2 YYEEEE. Trimming pared 3 bases from V and 4 bases from J, leaving 11 bases between. The CDR3 consists of 15 residues. The chain's CDR3 is CASSSRGWGANVLTF. The CDR3 region has the DNA TGTGCCAGCAGCTCGAGGGGGTGGGGGGCCAACGTCCTGACTTTC.

This clone was observed a handful of times. The rearrangement joins TRBV25-1 to TRBJ2-4; no reliable D call. V was clipped by 4 bases and J by 8 bases, with 9 bases between them. This CDR3 contains 12 residues. The germline CDR1 and CDR2 sequences are MGHDK and SYGVNS. CDR3 sequence: CASSGYLDIQYF. The CDR3 DNA is TGTGCCAGCAGTGGCTATTTGGACATTCAGTACTTC.

The V gene is TRBV5-1, the J gene TRBJ2-3; a possible D gene is TRBD2 (6 bases). Trimming shortened V by 9 bases and J by 0 bases, and 11 bases separated the two germline ends. CDR1 is SGHRS, CDR2 YFSETQ, per germline. The CDR3 runs to 13 residues. Here the CDR3 DNA reads TGCGCCAAGATGGAGGGGAGCACAGATACGCAGTATTTT. Protein sequence: CAKMEGSTDTQYF.

This sequence joins TRBV28 and TRBJ1-5; 8 bases are shared with TRBD1. The V and J ends lost 3 bases and 5 bases, in that order; junction bases with no gene match: 3. The CDR3 runs 14 residues. In germline, CDR1 is MDHEN, CDR2 SYDVKM. Written as DNA, the CDR3 is TGTGCCAGCAGTTTGGTACAGGGGGATCAGCCCCAGCATTTT. It translates to CASSLVQGDQPQHF.

The chain couples TRBV15 to TRBJ1-1; D is possibly TRBD1 (5 bases). Germline lookup yields CDR1 LNHNV and CDR2 YYDKDF (reference sequence). V was clipped by 0 bases and J by 4 bases, with 12 bases between them. CDR3 length: 15 residues. The CDR3 nucleotides read TGTGCCACCAGCAGAGATAAGGGGAAGGTCACTGAAGCTTTCTTT. This encodes CATSRDKGKVTEAFF.

The chain is built from TRBV30 and TRBJ2-1; TRBD2 matches 8 bases. The CDR3 has 17 amino acids. Per the germline V gene, CDR1 is GTSNPN and CDR2 is SVGIG (reference sequence). V dropped 5 bases and J dropped 3; count of bases not matched to a gene: 15. In nucleotides, the CDR3 is TGTGCCTGGCTGGGGGGGATATCGAGCGGGAGCTACAATGAGCAGTTCTTC. Translated, it gives CAWLGGISSGSYNEQFF.

This clone turned up a few times. CDR3 nucleotide sequence: TGTGCCAGCAGCCGGGACAGATCCTACAATGAGCAGTTCTTC. Translating it yields CASSRDRSYNEQFF. The chain links TRBV7-2 to TRBJ2-1, with 7 bases identical to TRBD1. The CDR3 extends over 14 amino acids. Germline V gene data show CDR1 as SGHTA and CDR2 as FQGNSA. The ends lost 5 bases at V and 1 base at J; junction bases unmatched: 2.

This clone was observed a handful of times. The sample has other DNA sequences that encode this CDR3 too. This chain uses TRBV5-1 with TRBJ2-5; D is perhaps TRBD1 (6 bases). This CDR3 region has 14 residues. V lost 4 bases to trimming and J lost 5 bases, with 15 bases between them. Germline assignment: CDR1 SGHRS and CDR2 YFSETQ. Written as DNA, the CDR3 is TGCGCCAGCAGCCCCCAACAGGGCGTGGAGACCCAGTACTTC. Residues: CASSPQQGVETQYF.

The chain recombines TRBV28 with TRBJ2-1; D unclear. The CDR3 has 12 residues. The V gene's germline CDR1 is MDHEN and CDR2 SYDVKM. The ends were cut back, 8 bases at V and 4 bases at J, with 9 bases in the middle. The CDR3 protein is CASGVAYNEQFF. The CDR3 region has the DNA TGTGCCAGCGGAGTTGCTTACAATGAGCAGTTCTTC.

This clone has just a few counts. This chain uses TRBV5-1 with TRBJ1-4, with TRBD1 matching over 7 bases. The CDR3 is 14 amino acids. V trimming: 1 base; J trimming: 7 bases; junction bases outside the gene matches: 4. Germline assignment: CDR1 SGHRS and CDR2 YFSETQ. The chain's CDR3 is CASSLTGDGEKLFF. The CDR3, as DNA: TGCGCCAGCAGCTTGACAGGGGACGGTGAAAAACTGTTTTTT.

The CDR3 sequence: CASSFPGLRNEQFF. The CDR3 coding sequence is TGTGCCAGCAGCTTTCCGGGACTGCGGAATGAGCAGTTCTTC. This rearrangement joins TRBV9 to TRBJ2-1; possibly TRBD2 for D (6 bases). Germline V gene lookup returns CDR1 SGDLS and CDR2 YYNGEE. V lost 4 bases and J 7 bases, leaving 15 bases between the germline ends. The length of the CDR3 is 14 residues.

This clone was picked up a small number of times. CDR3 region: CASSIGTGGLGEQFF. The CDR3 region has the DNA TGCGCCAGCAGCATCGGGACAGGGGGTTTGGGTGAGCAGTTCTTC. V and J are TRBV5-1 and TRBJ2-1, with 11 bases lining up with TRBD1. Trimming took 4 bases from V and 9 from J; bases not matched to a gene: 9. CDR3 length: 15 amino acids. Germline V gene lookup returns CDR1 SGHRS and CDR2 YFSETQ.

This clone was seen a handful of times. This rearrangement joins TRBV11-3 to TRBJ2-1; unclear D gene. With 4 bases removed from V and 7 bases from J, the gap between germline ends came to 11 bases. The CDR3 is 13 residues long. Germline V CDR1 and CDR2: SGHNT, YENEEA. CDR3 bases: TGTGCCAGCAGCTCACGACTTCGAAATGAGCAGTTCTTC. Protein: CASSSRLRNEQFF.

The chain is built from TRBV7-2 and TRBJ1-2; tentatively, D is TRBD1 (5 bases). With 5 bases removed from V and 6 bases from J, the gap between germline ends came to 16 bases. Germline-derived CDR1 and CDR2 are SGHTA and FQGNSA. CDR3 size: 14 residues. The DNA for the CDR3 is TGTGCCAGCAGCCCGCAGGGCCTACGACATGGCTACACCTTC. Translation: CASSPQGLRHGYTF.

This clone has only a few counts. This chain links TRBV6-5 with TRBJ2-1; TRBD2 agrees at 11 bases. Per the germline V gene, CDR1 is MNHEY and CDR2 is SVGAGI. This CDR3 has 15 residues. Trimming cost V 6 bases and J 6 bases; bases outside gene matches: 7. The CDR3 spells CASSSPGLAANEQFF. Here the CDR3 DNA reads TGTGCCAGCAGCTCTCCGGGACTAGCGGCCAATGAGCAGTTCTTC.